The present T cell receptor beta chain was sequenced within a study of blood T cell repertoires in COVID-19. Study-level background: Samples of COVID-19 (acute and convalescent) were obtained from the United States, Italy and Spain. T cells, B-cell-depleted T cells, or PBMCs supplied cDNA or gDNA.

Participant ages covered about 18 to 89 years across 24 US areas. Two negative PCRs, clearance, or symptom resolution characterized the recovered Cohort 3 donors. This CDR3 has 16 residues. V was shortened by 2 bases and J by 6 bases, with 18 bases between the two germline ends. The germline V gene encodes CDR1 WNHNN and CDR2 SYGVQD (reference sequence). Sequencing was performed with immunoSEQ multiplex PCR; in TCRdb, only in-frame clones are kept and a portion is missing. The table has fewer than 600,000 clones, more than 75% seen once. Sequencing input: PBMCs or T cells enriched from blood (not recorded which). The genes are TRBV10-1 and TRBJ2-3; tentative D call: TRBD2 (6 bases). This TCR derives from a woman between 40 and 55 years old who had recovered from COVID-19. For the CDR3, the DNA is TGCGCCAGCAGTGAGATGGCGGGTATAGCGGCGGATACGCAGTATTTT. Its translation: CASSEMAGIAADTQYF.